The 28 T cell receptor beta chains below were found in one sample sequenced in a study of blood T cell repertoires in COVID-19. Assay: immunoSEQ multiplex PCR; the TCRdb copy retains only in-frame clones and omits some. There are about 230,000 clones in the sample; just over 85% occur only once, and about 9.9% lies in the top ten. Sequenced: peripheral blood. These TCRs come from a man aged 45-65 years with COVID-19, enrolled during active disease.

This clone has only one observation. The rearrangement links TRBV11-3 to TRBJ2-7; D perhaps matches TRBD2 (7 bases). V was trimmed by 2 bases and J by 4 bases, leaving 15 bases between them. CDR3 length: 15 amino acids. The germline CDR1 and CDR2 sequences are SGHNT and YENEEA. The CDR3 bases are TGTGCCAGCAGCTTACAGGGGAGGGTTTGGTACGAGCAGTACTTC. Translating gives CASSLQGRVWYEQYF.

This chain joins TRBV28 and TRBJ1-4; no clear D. Between the trimmed V and J ends, which lost 11 bases and 6 bases, there was a span of 22 bases. CDR1 is MDHEN, CDR2 SYDVKM, per germline. This CDR3 is built from 15 residues. The CDR3 nucleotides read TGTGCCGCAGAAGCCGGAGGGCATGGTGATGAAAAACTGTTTTTT. It specifies CAAEAGGHGDEKLFF.

The rearrangement links TRBV6-5 to TRBJ2-5; D unclear. V was trimmed by 6 bases and J by 4 bases, leaving 12 bases between them. The CDR3 totals 13 residues. The germline CDR1 and CDR2 sequences are MNHEY and SVGAGI. CDR3 residues: CASSDTARETQYF. DNA of the CDR3: TGTGCCAGCAGCGATACAGCCAGAGAGACCCAGTACTTC.

The rearrangement uses TRBV29-1 and TRBJ1-1; unclear D gene. The V end lost 2 bases, the J end lost 1 base, and 8 bases lay between the germline ends. The germline V gene has CDR1 SQVTM and CDR2 ANQGSEA. The CDR3 contains 13 residues. CDR3 DNA: TGCAGCGTTGAAACCCAGGAGAACACTGAAGCTTTCTTT. The encoded protein is CSVETQENTEAFF.

This chain links TRBV10-3 with TRBJ2-5; maybe TRBD2 (7 bases). V lost 5 bases to trimming and J lost 4 bases, with 26 bases between them. Per the germline V gene, CDR1 is ENHRY and CDR2 is SYGVKD. The CDR3 runs 18 residues. The CDR3 here is CAISPAFGGGRASETQYF. CDR3 DNA: TGTGCCATCAGTCCTGCCTTCGGAGGGGGGAGGGCCTCAGAGACCCAGTACTTC.

This clone was seen a handful of times. The chain links TRBV19 to TRBJ2-7, with TRBD2 matching 12 bases. Unmatched junction bases numbered 9, after V lost 3 bases and J lost 3 bases. In germline, CDR1 is LNHDA, CDR2 SQIVND (reference sequence). CDR3 length: 17 amino acids. DNA of the CDR3: TGTGCCAGTAGTATCCGGCATGGGACTAGCGGGTTCTACGAGCAGTACTTC. Translated: CASSIRHGTSGFYEQYF.

This clone was seen just once. The chain couples TRBV9 to TRBJ2-5; D is perhaps TRBD1 (6 bases). Trimming took off 3 bases at V and 12 bases at J, with 18 bases between the two ends. Germline V lookup: CDR1 SGDLS, CDR2 YYNGEE. The CDR3 has 13 residues. CDR3 in amino acids: CASSATPSSGEYF. The DNA of the CDR3 is TGTGCCAGCAGCGCAACCCCTTCCTCAGGGGAGTACTTC.

The rearrangement links TRBV5-1 to TRBJ2-1; D call uncertain. The germline V gene has CDR1 SGHRS and CDR2 YFSETQ. The CDR3 length is 15 residues. V shed 3 bases and J shed 3 bases, with 13 bases lying between them. The CDR3 sequence: CASSSLSPGYNEQFF. The CDR3 nucleotides read TGCGCCAGCAGCTCTCTCTCTCCCGGCTACAATGAGCAGTTCTTC.

The V and J genes are TRBV3-1 (or the pseudogene TRBV3-2) and TRBJ2-6, with D perhaps matching TRBD2 (6 bases). Per germline, CDR1 LGHDT and CDR2 YNNKEL (reference sequence). V was shortened by 6 bases and J by 4 bases, with 19 bases between the two germline ends. CDR3 size: 17 residues. The CDR3 DNA reads as TGTGCCAGCAGTGCGGGACTGGACCTCACGGGGGCCAACGTCCTGACTTTC. This encodes CASSAGLDLTGANVLTF.

The rearrangement links TRBV10-1 to TRBJ2-7; possibly TRBD2 for D (5 bases). Trimming pared 2 bases from V and 7 bases from J, leaving 12 bases between. This CDR3 region has 13 residues. Per the germline V gene, CDR1 is WNHNN and CDR2 is SYGVQD (reference sequence). Here the CDR3 DNA reads TGCGCCAGCAGTGAGATTGAGGGTTGGGAGCAGTACTTC. Protein: CASSEIEGWEQYF.

The chain recombines TRBV30 with TRBJ2-7; D unresolved. Trimming shortened V by 4 bases and J by 2 bases, and 12 bases separated the two germline ends. The CDR3 has 13 residues. The germline V gene encodes CDR1 GTSNPN and CDR2 SVGIG (reference sequence). This CDR3 reads CAWNQVVPYEQYF. DNA for the CDR3: TGTGCCTGGAATCAGGTGGTTCCCTACGAGCAGTACTTC.

The rearrangement links TRBV4-2 to TRBJ1-2; 10 bases align to TRBD1. The length of the CDR3 is 15 residues. V was pared by 3 bases and J by 8 bases, with 9 bases of the junction left unmatched. Per germline, CDR1 LGHNA and CDR2 YNFKEQ. CDR3 sequence (DNA): TGTGCCAGCAGCCACCCGACAGGGGGCGCGCGGGGCTACACCTTC. Translating it yields CASSHPTGGARGYTF.

This clone was seen repeatedly, ten times or more. J is TRBJ2-7 and V is TRBV4-2; the match to TRBD2 covers 7 bases. The CDR3 runs to 19 residues. Trimming at V came to 0 bases and at J to 6 bases, leaving 20 bases not matched to a gene. CDR1 and CDR2 (germline): LGHNA, YNFKEQ. CDR3 sequence reads: CASSQDWQSLASGYVEQYF. In nucleotides, the CDR3 is TGTGCCAGCAGCCAAGATTGGCAGTCTTTGGCTAGCGGATACGTCGAGCAGTACTTC.

The chain has TRBV27 and TRBJ1-2, with 10 positions matching TRBD1. The CDR3 runs 16 residues. V shed 5 bases, J shed 0 bases, and the junction held 6 bases outside the gene matches. CDR1 MNHEY and CDR2 SMNVEV come from the germline V gene (reference sequence). This CDR3 is CASSLRGTGANYGYTF. CDR3 in DNA: TGTGCCAGCAGTCTTAGAGGGACAGGGGCTAACTATGGCTACACCTTC.

The table lists this clone with a count of one. The J gene is TRBJ2-7, the V gene TRBV19; 7 nucleotides line up with TRBD1. This CDR3 has 16 amino acids. The germline V gene has CDR1 LNHDA and CDR2 SQIVND (reference sequence). The V gene end was trimmed by 5 bases and the J gene end by 2 bases; junction bases not matched to a gene: 12. CDR3 protein: CASSLNRDSNTYEQYF. In nucleotides, the CDR3 is TGTGCCAGTAGTTTAAACCGGGACAGCAATACCTACGAGCAGTACTTC.

This chain links TRBV2 with TRBJ2-3; no reliable D call. Per germline, CDR1 SNHLY and CDR2 FYNNEI. V was trimmed by 6 bases and J by 0 bases, leaving 4 bases between them. The CDR3 spans 12 residues. CDR3 DNA sequence: TGTGCCAGCAGCCTTAGCACAGATACGCAGTATTTT. This gives the protein CASSLSTDTQYF.

This clone appeared once. An end of the junction differs from the germline gene, which may be a read error. V gene TRBV2 combines with J gene TRBJ1-1; D is possibly TRBD1 (5 bases). CDR3 length: 11 residues. The germline CDR1 and CDR2 sequences are SNHLY and FYNNEI. CDR3 bases: TGTGCCAGCAGGAAGGACACCGAAGCTTTCTTT. Translated, it gives CASRKDTEAFF.

The gene calls are TRBV5-1 and TRBJ2-7; tentative D call: TRBD1 (6 bases). This CDR3 is built from 13 residues. V shed 4 bases and J shed 7 bases, with 15 bases lying between them. From germline, CDR1 is SGHRS and CDR2 YFSETQ. The CDR3 DNA follows: TGCGCCAGCAGCCCACAGGGAATTGGGGAGCAGTACTTC. Protein sequence: CASSPQGIGEQYF.

CDR3 residues: CASTPTDGSGYTF. Written as DNA, the CDR3 is TGTGCCAGCACCCCGACTGATGGATCTGGCTACACCTTC. This chain uses TRBV14 with TRBJ1-2; D gene unclear. Germline values: CDR1 SGHDN, CDR2 FVKESK. The CDR3 has 13 residues. Between the trimmed V and J ends, which lost 7 bases and 7 bases, there was a span of 16 bases.

This clone was found once. The J gene is TRBJ2-1, the V gene TRBV29-1; 9 bases match TRBD1. Unmatched junction bases numbered 6, after V lost 3 bases and J lost 6 bases. Germline V lookup: CDR1 SQVTM, CDR2 ANQGSEA. The CDR3 runs 14 residues. In DNA, the CDR3 is TGCAGCGTTGATGCCCCGACAGGGGGCAATGAGCAGTTCTTC. Translating gives CSVDAPTGGNEQFF.

This clone has just one count. V usage is TRBV9 and J usage is TRBJ2-6; 8 bases agree with TRBD1. V shed 3 bases and J 0 bases; nucleotides not matched to a gene: 2. The CDR3 is 16 residues long. The germline V gene encodes CDR1 SGDLS and CDR2 YYNGEE. This CDR3 reads CASSATGGSGANVLTF. The DNA of the CDR3 is TGTGCCAGCAGCGCAACAGGGGGCTCTGGGGCCAACGTCCTGACTTTC.

The V call is TRBV7-9, the J call TRBJ1-1; perhaps TRBD1 as D (6 bases). Trimming removed 1 base at V and 10 bases at J, with 19 bases between. Germline CDR1 SEHNR, CDR2 FQNEAQ (reference sequence). The CDR3 loop spans 15 amino acids. The CDR3 loop is CASSLDSRQADVAFF. CDR3 sequence (DNA): TGTGCCAGCAGCTTAGACTCCCGACAGGCCGACGTAGCTTTCTTT.

The genes are TRBV19 and TRBJ2-7; 9 bases are a match to TRBD2. This CDR3 has 14 amino acids. V shed 3 bases and J 0 bases; nucleotides not matched to a gene: 0. Germline assignment: CDR1 LNHDA and CDR2 SQIVND (reference sequence). The CDR3 is CASSISGSSYEQYF. The CDR3 DNA is TGTGCCAGTAGTATTAGCGGGAGCTCCTACGAGCAGTACTTC.

The sample holds a few counts of this clone. The CDR3 nucleotides read TGTGCCAGCACTAGGGAGCTAGCGGGCACCGGGGAGCTGTTTTTT. It encodes CASTRELAGTGELFF. The chain links TRBV2 to TRBJ2-2, with TRBD2 matching 8 bases. J lost 4 bases, V lost 7 bases, and 8 bases had no gene match. The V gene's germline CDR1 is SNHLY and CDR2 FYNNEI. The CDR3 length is 15 residues.

The CDR3 region has the DNA TGTGCCACCAGCAGAAGCCGGGACAGGGGGCCAACTGAAGCTTTCTTT. It codes for CATSRSRDRGPTEAFF. The chain employs TRBV15 and TRBJ1-1; 12 bases fit TRBD1. The CDR3 contains 16 residues. J was trimmed by 5 bases and V by 2 bases; bases with no gene match: 6. CDR1 and CDR2 (germline): LNHNV, YYDKDF (reference sequence).

The chain is built from TRBV3-1 (or the pseudogene TRBV3-2) and TRBJ2-7; D gene ambiguous. The CDR3 has 14 residues. From germline, CDR1 is LGHDT and CDR2 YNNKEL (reference sequence). Trimming took off 1 base at V and 3 bases at J, with 10 bases between the two ends. The CDR3, as DNA: TGTGCCAGCAGCCAAGGTGTGCAGCGCTACGAGCAGTACTTC. Amino acid sequence: CASSQGVQRYEQYF.

This clone was seen only once. The V gene is TRBV19, the J gene TRBJ2-1; D gene ambiguous. Trimming took off 3 bases at V and 6 bases at J, with 12 bases between the two ends. CDR3 length equals 14 residues. CDR1 is LNHDA and CDR2 is SQIVND in the germline V gene (reference sequence). DNA for the CDR3: TGTGCCAGTAGTATTGGAAACAGCCCCAATGAGCAGTTCTTC. Residues: CASSIGNSPNEQFF.

The chain is built from TRBV6-4 and TRBJ2-2; 7 nucleotides line up with TRBD2. CDR3 length: 14 residues. Looked up from germline, CDR1 is MRHNA and CDR2 is SNTAGT. The junction had 1 base not matched to a gene; V was cut back by 6 bases and J by 0 bases. DNA of the CDR3: TGTGCCAGCAGGGGACTAACGAACACCGGGGAGCTGTTTTTT. This codes for CASRGLTNTGELFF.